A selection of T cell receptor beta chains follows, all from one sample in a study of T cell responses to AZD1222 COVID-19 vaccine. The repertoire was sequenced with immunoSEQ multiplex PCR; TCRdb's copy has only in-frame clones and lacks some. The sample shows some 90,000 clones, around nine tenths of them seen only once. The sequencing used peripheral blood, collected on day 0 of AZD1222 vaccination. The receptors shown here come from an adult in good health. Each CDR3 is given with its conserved first and last residue. The D gene is left open where the match is weak. Size is stated for part of the rows, as once, few or many counts, or as a class when the clone is expanded.

d_gene	v_gene	j_gene	abundance	CDR3aa	CDR3nt
NA	TRBV5-1	TRBJ1-1	NA	CASRSGASGTEAFF	TGCGCCAGCAGAAGTGGGGCGAGTGGCACTGAAGCTTTCTTT
TRBD1	TRBV28	TRBJ2-2	NA	CGGQGDTGELFF	TGTGGGGGTCAGGGGGACACCGGGGAGCTGTTTTTT
NA	TRBV19	TRBJ1-3	NA	CASSMERNTIYF	TGTGCCAGTAGTATGGAGCGCAACACCATATATTTT
TRBD2	TRBV27	TRBJ2-4	NA	CASSLAGGPKNIQYF	TGTGCCAGCTCCTTAGCGGGGGGCCCCAAAAACATTCAGTACTTC
NA	TRBV10-3	TRBJ1-1	NA	CAIGLMNTEAFF	TGTGCCATCGGACTCATGAACACTGAAGCTTTCTTT
NA	TRBV9	TRBJ1-6	NA	CASSVDIGQINSPLHF	TGTGCCAGCAGCGTAGATATTGGACAGATTAATTCACCCCTCCACTTT
TRBD2	TRBV3-1/TRBV3-2	TRBJ2-1	NA	CASRLAGGNEQFF	TGTGCCAGCAGACTAGCGGGGGGCAATGAGCAGTTCTTC
NA	TRBV5-3	TRBJ2-7	NA	CARSTPRSYEQYF	TGTGCCAGAAGCACCCCCCGCTCCTACGAGCAGTACTTC
NA	TRBV6-5	TRBJ1-6	NA	CASRSHPNSPLHF	TGTGCCAGCAGAAGTCACCCTAATTCACCCCTCCACTTT
TRBD2	TRBV24-1	TRBJ2-7	NA	CATSDKTSGSKYEQYF	TGTGCCACCAGTGACAAGACTAGCGGGAGTAAATACGAGCAGTACTTC
TRBD1	TRBV19	TRBJ1-2	NA	CASSYTGAGYTF	TGTGCCAGTAGTTACACAGGGGCCGGCTACACCTTC
TRBD1	TRBV6-5	TRBJ1-1	NA	CASSYSGQSEAFF	TGTGCCAGCAGTTACTCGGGACAGTCAGAAGCTTTCTTT
NA	TRBV6-5	TRBJ1-2	few	CASSPRVSDYGYTF	TGTGCCAGCAGCCCCAGGGTATCGGACTATGGCTACACCTTC
NA	TRBV7-2	TRBJ2-1	NA	CASSLSFYNEQFF	TGTGCCAGCAGCCTCTCCTTTTACAATGAGCAGTTCTTC
TRBD2	TRBV5-1	TRBJ2-3	NA	CASSLERGVSTDTQYF	TGCGCCAGCAGCTTGGAGCGGGGGGTGAGCACAGATACGCAGTATTTT
TRBD1	TRBV18	TRBJ1-1	once	CASSPDRGSRDEAFF	TGTGCCAGCTCACCAGACAGGGGGTCTAGGGATGAAGCTTTCTTT